The rows below give T cell receptor beta chains drawn from one sample of a study of response to subunit inactivated influenza vaccine. TCRdb re-called the RT-PCR reads with MiXCR, one entry per CDR3 protein. Of about 800,000 distinct CDR3 sequences detected, 21% appear once; the ten largest clones hold 10%. This sample comprised PBMCs from blood, obtained 5 days after vaccination. These receptors were taken from a man in his forties or fifties who received an inactivated influenza vaccine. CDR3s include the opening cysteine and the closing phenylalanine or tryptophan. A D gene is named only where the DNA matches it firmly. Not every row has a clone size; where given, it reads once, few, many or a size class.

d_gene	v_gene	len	abundance	j_gene	CDR3aa	CDR3nt
-	TRBV11-2	15	-	TRBJ2-3	CASSLEVGASVTQYF	TGTGCCAGCAGCTTAGAAGTGGGGGCAAGCGTTACGCAGTATTTT
-	TRBV3-1	13	-	TRBJ2-1	CASSRNGDNEQFF	TGTGCCAGCAGCCGGAATGGGGACAATGAGCAGTTCTTC
TRBD2	TRBV10-3	17	few	TRBJ2-1	CAIGLAGGQTTYNEQFF	TGTGCCATCGGACTAGCGGGAGGGCAAACGACCTACAATGAGCAGTTCTTC
TRBD1	TRBV4-3	17	-	TRBJ2-4	CASSQDWTGVAKNIQYF	TGCGCCAGCAGCCAAGATTGGACAGGGGTAGCCAAAAACATTCAGTACTTC
TRBD1	TRBV25-1	15	-	TRBJ2-3	CASSAWTGAEDTQYF	TGTGCCAGCAGTGCCTGGACAGGGGCCGAGGATACGCAGTATTTT
-	TRBV20-1	13	-	TRBJ1-2	CSAFGTNNYGYTF	TGCAGTGCCTTCGGGACGAACAACTATGGCTACACCTTC
TRBD2	TRBV7-9	15	-	TRBJ2-7	CASSSERERIYEQYF	TGTGCCAGCAGCTCTGAGCGGGAGAGGATATACGAGCAGTACTTC
TRBD1	TRBV29-1	12	-	TRBJ1-1	CSADRGMAEAFF	TGCAGCGCCGACAGGGGGATGGCTGAAGCTTTCTTT
-	TRBV10-3	13	few	TRBJ1-1	CAISEGRGSEAFF	TGTGCCATCAGTGAGGGCAGGGGATCTGAAGCTTTCTTT
TRBD2	TRBV29-1	12	-	TRBJ2-7	CSVTSGVCEQYF	TGCAGCGTTACTAGCGGAGTCTGCGAGCAGTACTTC
-	TRBV5-6	17	-	TRBJ2-1	CASSLVLGGLTYNEQFF	TGTGCCAGCAGCTTGGTGTTGGGGGGATTAACCTACAATGAGCAGTTCTTC
TRBD2	TRBV7-9	16	-	TRBJ2-3	CASSPRSSGSADTQYF	TGTGCCAGCAGTCCTCGGTCTAGCGGGAGTGCAGATACGCAGTATTTT
-	TRBV12-3/TRBV12-4	14	few	TRBJ2-3	CASSTPPTAGTQYF	TGTGCCAGCAGTACTCCCCCCACAGCTGGTACGCAGTATTTT
-	TRBV6-1	13	few	TRBJ2-1	CASRESWINEQFF	TGTGCCAGCAGGGAGTCTTGGATCAATGAGCAGTTCTTC
-	TRBV20-1	12	-	TRBJ2-5	CSARSLQETQYF	TGCAGTGCTAGGTCATTACAAGAGACCCAGTACTTC
-	TRBV20-1	11	few	TRBJ1-2	CSARGPYGYTF	TGCAGTGCTAGGGGGCCCTATGGCTACACCTTC
TRBD1	TRBV10-3	14	-	TRBJ2-7	CAIRGQGAPFEQYF	TGTGCCATCAGGGGACAGGGGGCGCCTTTCGAGCAGTACTTC
TRBD2	TRBV24-1	16	many	TRBJ2-2	CATSDSRRGGTGELFF	TGTGCCACCAGTGACTCCAGGCGCGGGGGCACCGGGGAGCTGTTTTTT
-	TRBV9	14	-	TRBJ2-5	CASSVEARAETQYF	TGTGCCAGCAGCGTAGAGGCGAGGGCGGAGACCCAGTACTTC
TRBD1	TRBV2	15	few	TRBJ1-6	CASSGPGQGSRPLHF	TGTGCCAGCAGTGGGCCGGGACAGGGAAGTAGACCCCTCCACTTT
-	TRBV21-1	15	few	TRBJ2-1	CASSKVQAGYNEQFF	TGTGCCAGCAGCAAAGTTCAAGCGGGGTACAATGAGCAGTTCTTC
TRBD1	TRBV6-5	16	few	TRBJ2-3	CASSYSTNDRGDTQYF	TGTGCCAGCAGTTACTCGACGAATGACAGGGGAGATACGCAGTATTTT
-	TRBV10-3	13	few	TRBJ2-1	CAIGSLLYNEQFF	TGTGCCATTGGATCACTTCTCTACAATGAGCAGTTCTTC
-	TRBV27	16	-	TRBJ2-7	CASSLSGSLDVYEQYF	TGTGCCAGCAGTTTATCCGGGAGCTTGGACGTCTACGAGCAGTACTTC
-	TRBV5-1	15	-	TRBJ1-5	CASSLLGGSDQPQHF	TGCGCCAGCAGCTTGTTAGGCGGGAGTGATCAGCCCCAGCATTTT
-	TRBV7-9	15	few	TRBJ1-3	CASSLEPSPRNTIYF	TGTGCCAGCAGCTTAGAGCCGTCCCCTCGCAACACCATATATTTT
-	TRBV28	11	few	TRBJ1-1	CKTSGGTEAFF	TGTAAAACCTCCGGGGGGACTGAAGCTTTCTTT
-	TRBV2	14	-	TRBJ2-1	CASSPNGWVDEQFF	TGTGCCAGCAGTCCCAACGGTTGGGTCGACGAGCAGTTCTTC
-	TRBV20-1	14	few	TRBJ1-5	CSAWGRGGNQPQHF	TGCAGCGCTTGGGGGAGAGGGGGCAATCAGCCCCAGCATTTT
-	TRBV30	12	many	TRBJ2-7	CAWSVTAYEQYF	TGTGCCTGGAGTGTTACGGCCTACGAGCAGTACTTC
TRBD1	TRBV5-1	15	-	TRBJ1-4	CASTLGQGGNEKLFF	TGCGCCAGCACCCTCGGACAGGGCGGAAATGAAAAACTGTTTTTT
-	TRBV7-9	14	many	TRBJ2-7	CASGTPWGGNEQYF	TGTGCCAGCGGAACACCTTGGGGCGGTAACGAGCAGTACTTC
-	TRBV7-2	13	few	TRBJ2-5	CASSLSRMETQYF	TGTGCCAGCAGCCTGTCCAGGATGGAGACCCAGTACTTC
-	TRBV6-4	16	-	TRBJ2-1	CASSVPRGTSPNEQFF	TGTGCCAGCAGTGTCCCCAGGGGGACTAGTCCCAATGAGCAGTTCTTC
-	TRBV28	13	few	TRBJ2-1	CASSGVPVNEQFF	TGTGCCAGCAGTGGGGTTCCAGTTAATGAGCAGTTCTTC
-	TRBV5-1	13	-	TRBJ1-1	CASSSSGRSTAFF	TGCGCCAGCAGCTCCTCGGGGAGAAGTACAGCTTTCTTT
TRBD1	TRBV20-1	13	few	TRBJ1-1	CSASEGAVTEAFF	TGCAGTGCTAGCGAGGGGGCGGTCACTGAAGCTTTCTTT
-	TRBV4-2	15	many	TRBJ1-2	CASSQEFGGGYGYTF	TGTGCCAGCAGCCAAGAATTTGGGGGAGGCTATGGCTACACCTTC
-	TRBV19	11	few	TRBJ2-1	CASSNRFGQFF	TGTGCCAGTAGTAACCGGTTTGGGCAGTTCTTC
-	TRBV12-3/TRBV12-4	12	few	TRBJ1-5	CASTLGSRPQHF	TGTGCCAGCACCCTAGGGTCCCGGCCCCAGCATTTT
-	TRBV7-2	14	few	TRBJ1-1	CASSLAFRATEAFF	TGTGCCAGCAGCTTAGCGTTCAGGGCCACTGAAGCTTTCTTT
TRBD2	TRBV7-2	14	few	TRBJ2-7	CASGSGGLAYEQYF	TGTGCCAGCGGGAGCGGGGGTCTTGCCTACGAGCAGTACTTC
TRBD2	TRBV7-9	12	-	TRBJ2-1	CASSPRTSEQFF	TGTGCCAGCAGCCCACGGACTAGTGAGCAGTTCTTC
TRBD2	TRBV9	19	few	TRBJ2-7	CANPALGLAGRWQWVQQYF	TGTGCCAACCCGGCACTCGGACTAGCGGGTCGGTGGCAGTGGGTACAGCAGTACTTC
-	TRBV10-3	14	few	TRBJ1-6	CATKQGGLNSPLHF	TGTGCCACAAAACAGGGAGGGTTGAATTCACCCCTCCACTTT
-	TRBV7-9	12	-	TRBJ2-1	CASSLGFYEQFF	TGTGCCAGCAGCTTAGGTTTCTATGAGCAGTTCTTC
-	TRBV4-3	15	few	TRBJ2-2	CASSQDLGDAGELFF	TGCGCCAGCAGCCAAGATCTCGGGGATGCCGGGGAGCTGTTTTTT
-	TRBV5-1	15	few	TRBJ2-7	CASSLGAGQAYEQYF	TGCGCCAGCAGCTTGGGGGCAGGGCAAGCCTACGAGCAGTACTTC
-	TRBV7-9	16	-	TRBJ2-1	CASSSSLRGPYNEQFF	TGTGCCAGCAGCTCGTCTTTGCGGGGGCCCTACAATGAGCAGTTCTTC
TRBD1	TRBV28	14	-	TRBJ1-1	CASSSGGKNTEAFF	TGTGCCAGCAGCTCAGGGGGCAAGAACACTGAAGCTTTCTTT
TRBD1	TRBV10-3	15	-	TRBJ2-3	CAIRAGTASPDTQYF	TGTGCCATCAGAGCCGGGACAGCCTCCCCAGATACGCAGTATTTT
TRBD1	TRBV4-3	16	-	TRBJ1-2	CASSQGVATGAGGYTF	TGCGCCAGCAGCCAAGGGGTCGCCACAGGGGCCGGGGGCTACACCTTC
-	TRBV3-1	16	few	TRBJ2-1	CASSQGSVPGRNEQFF	TGTGCCAGCAGCCAAGGGTCGGTACCGGGACGCAACGAGCAGTTCTTC
-	TRBV4-2	14	-	TRBJ2-1	CASKGGSSYNEQFF	TGTGCCAGCAAAGGAGGAAGCTCCTACAATGAGCAGTTCTTC
-	TRBV6-1	16	-	TRBJ1-5	CASSHNPVISNQPQHF	TGTGCCAGCAGCCATAACCCAGTTATTAGCAATCAGCCCCAGCATTTT